The clone carrying this T cell receptor beta chain was detected a few times. The antigen is unknown. This record belongs to a study of identical twins. Study-wide results and limits: For cord blood, abundant beta clonotypes had fewer insertions, unlike memory repertoires, which showed none.

TCRdb independently ran MiXCR on the 5' RACE reads; one entry per CDR3 protein. The data show roughly 200,000 distinct CDR3 sequences, with around a sixth seen just once and around two fifths held by the top ten. The V and J ends lost 5 bases and 6 bases respectively, with 8 bases between them. The length of the CDR3 is 12 residues. The same data also contributed to another study, on T cells expressing NK-cell markers. Per that study: Seven of eight sequenced donors tested HCMV-seropositive; one tested seronegative. No clear determination of HCMV specificity was made for expanded NKG2C+ T cell clones.

The chain carries TRBV12-3 or TRBV12-4 and TRBJ2-1; unclear D gene. The source material was CD8+ T cells sorted from blood. This clonotype originated in a woman in her late teens or twenties in good health. The CDR3 bases are TGTGCCAGCAGTATCGGCTCCAATGAGCAGTTCTTC. Amino acid sequence: CASSIGSNEQFF.